The next 13 T cell receptor beta chains were all read from a single sample in a study of T cell responses to AZD1222 COVID-19 vaccine. Clones were read by immunoSEQ multiplex PCR, and TCRdb kept only the in-frame ones, dropping some. The sample carries approximately 130,000 clones, 80% to 90% recorded once. This specimen was peripheral blood, taken 28 days after the second AZD1222 dose. Every receptor here comes from an adult who received the AZD1222 COVID-19 vaccine.

This chain links TRBV7-2 with TRBJ1-2; 7 positions match TRBD1. Trimming removed 1 base from V and 2 bases from J; junction bases left unmatched: 1. The CDR3 spans 14 residues. CDR1 is SGHTA, CDR2 FQGNSA, per germline. CDR3 sequence reads: CASSLGQGNYGYTF. The CDR3 DNA sequence: TGTGCCAGCAGCTTAGGACAGGGAAACTATGGCTACACCTTC.

The J gene is TRBJ1-1, the V gene TRBV6-5, with a tentative D call TRBD1 (5 bases). Germline V lookup: CDR1 MNHEY, CDR2 SVGAGI. The CDR3 is 13 residues long. V was trimmed by 8 bases and J by 1 base, leaving 11 bases between them. The CDR3 reads CASAFRENTEAFF. As DNA, the CDR3 is TGTGCCAGCGCTTTCAGGGAGAACACTGAAGCTTTCTTT.

The CDR3 DNA reads as TGTGCCAGCAGCCCCGGGACGCCTAACACTGAAGCTTTCTTT. This gives the protein CASSPGTPNTEAFF. The V and J genes are TRBV5-4 and TRBJ1-1; tentatively, D is TRBD1 (5 bases). CDR1 is SGHNT and CDR2 is YYREEE in the germline V gene (reference sequence). This CDR3 region has 14 residues. V was cut by 4 bases and J by 2 bases, with 12 bases left in between.

The chain couples TRBV11-1 to TRBJ2-7; D might be TRBD1 or TRBD2, each matching 7 bases. Trimming shortened V by 3 bases and J by 5 bases, and 20 bases separated the two germline ends. Germline V gene sequence: CDR1 SGHAT, CDR2 FQDESV (reference sequence). The length of the CDR3 is 16 residues. CDR3 protein: CASSFSGGVLGDEQYF. Written as DNA, the CDR3 is TGTGCCAGCAGCTTCTCAGGGGGGGTACTAGGAGACGAGCAGTACTTC. The full variable domain, in which reference TRBV11-1 and TRBJ2-7 provide the parts outside the CDR3, is EAEVAQSPRYKITEKSQAVAFWCDPISGHATLYWYRQILGQGPELLVQFQDESVVDDSQLPKDRFSAERLKGVDSTLKIQPAELGDSAMYLCASSFSGGVLGDEQYFGPGTRLTVT.

V and J are TRBV5-4 and TRBJ1-2, with no clear D. Germline assignment: CDR1 SGHNT and CDR2 YYREEE (reference sequence). The V end lost 4 bases, the J end lost 5 bases, and 15 bases lay between the germline ends. This CDR3 is built from 14 residues. This CDR3 reads CASSPSSNWYGYTF. The CDR3 nucleotides are TGTGCCAGCAGCCCGTCCTCCAACTGGTATGGCTACACCTTC. The variable domain in full, completed from reference TRBV5-4 and TRBJ1-2, reads ETGVTQSPTHLIKTRGQQVTLRCSSQSGHNTVSWYQQALGQGPQFIFQYYREEENGRGNFPPRFSGLQFPNYSSELNVNALELDDSALYLCASSPSSNWYGYTFGSGTRLTVV.

The chain uses TRBV19 and TRBJ1-5; D call uncertain. The CDR3 spans 13 residues. Germline V CDR1 and CDR2: LNHDA, SQIVND (reference sequence). V shed 7 bases and J shed 6 bases, with 13 bases lying between them. The CDR3 DNA is TGTGCCAGTACCCCGGTCCCGACTCAGCCCCAGCATTTT. Translating gives CASTPVPTQPQHF.

The chain carries TRBV30 and TRBJ1-2, with 7 bases matching TRBD1. V gave up 6 bases and J gave up 4 bases; unmatched junction bases: 8. CDR1 GTSNPN and CDR2 SVGIG come from the germline V gene (reference sequence). The CDR3 contains 13 residues. CDR3 residues: CACLQGRGYGYTF. The CDR3 bases are TGTGCCTGCCTACAGGGGCGCGGCTATGGCTACACCTTC.

V usage is TRBV7-9 and J usage is TRBJ2-6; D ambiguous. This CDR3 comprises 16 residues. Trimming took 2 bases from V and 4 from J, leaving 12 bases between them. Germline CDR1 reads SEHNR; CDR2 reads FQNEAQ (reference sequence). The CDR3 DNA reads as TGTGCCAGCAGCTTATTTCTCAACCGGGGGGCCAACGTCCTGACTTTC. Translation gives CASSLFLNRGANVLTF. Filled out from reference TRBV7-9 and TRBJ2-6, the complete variable domain reads DTGVSQNPRHKITKRGQNVTFRCDPISEHNRLYWYRQTLGQGPEFLTYFQNEAQLEKSRLLSDRFSAERPKGSFSTLEIQRTEQGDSAMYLCASSLFLNRGANVLTFGAGSRLTVL.

V is TRBV18 and J is TRBJ2-7, with D unclear. V lost 3 bases, J lost 0 bases, and 9 bases lay in between. The germline V gene encodes CDR1 KGHSH and CDR2 LQKENI. CDR3 length: 14 residues. As DNA, the CDR3 is TGTGCCAGCTCACCTCCGGGCCTCTCCTACGAGCAGTACTTC. Its protein product is CASSPPGLSYEQYF.

This chain uses TRBV7-8 with TRBJ1-6; D perhaps matches TRBD1 (5 bases). The V end was cut by 5 bases, the J end by 5 bases, with 13 bases between. The CDR3 totals 15 residues. Germline CDR1 reads SGHVS; CDR2 reads FQNEAQ. CDR3 sequence (DNA): TGTGCCAGCAGCGCAGGGACGGGTGATAATTCACCCCTCCACTTT. It specifies CASSAGTGDNSPLHF.

The rearrangement links TRBV6-6 to TRBJ2-1, with 13 bases that match TRBD2. V lost 4 bases, J lost 8 bases, and 5 bases stayed unmatched. The CDR3 has 15 residues. Germline-derived CDR1 and CDR2 are MNHNY and SVGAGI (reference sequence). The CDR3 DNA sequence: TGTGCCAGCAGTTCACGGACTAGCGGGAGCGATGAGCAGTTCTTC. It encodes CASSSRTSGSDEQFF.

This clone was recorded only once. The chain links TRBV5-5 to TRBJ2-1; D is possibly TRBD2 (6 bases). The germline V and J ends were trimmed by 3 bases and 4 bases, with 23 bases remaining between them. CDR3 length equals 18 residues. Germline V gene sequence: CDR1 SGHKS, CDR2 YYEKEE (reference sequence). The CDR3 DNA is TGTGCCAGCAGCTACACTAGACTAGTTGGTAAACTTTACAATGAGCAGTTCTTC. Translated, it gives CASSYTRLVGKLYNEQFF.

This chain joins TRBV2 and TRBJ1-2; TRBD1 aligns across 8 bases. The CDR3 extends over 15 amino acids. V was clipped by 5 bases and J by 8 bases; unmatched bases: 13. Looked up from germline, CDR1 is SNHLY and CDR2 is FYNNEI. Written as DNA, the CDR3 is TGTGCCAGCAGTCCTGGACAGGGACAAGGTCAGGGCTACACCTTC. It yields the protein CASSPGQGQGQGYTF. The full variable domain, in which reference TRBV2 and TRBJ1-2 provide the parts outside the CDR3, is EPEVTQTPSHQVTQMGQEVILRCVPISNHLYFYWYRQILGQKVEFLVSFYNNEISEKSEIFDDQFSVERPDGSNFTLKIRSTKLEDSAMYFCASSPGQGQGQGYTFGSGTRLTVV.